Listed below are T cell receptor beta chains from one sample, sequenced in a study of blood T cell repertoires in COVID-19. Some clones are missing from TCRdb's copy, which holds only in-frame ones; the method was immunoSEQ multiplex PCR. The table records about 200,000 clones, approximately 81% of them present only once. The sequenced sample was peripheral blood. These receptors were collected from a woman older than 75 with acute or convalescent COVID-19. CDR3s include the opening cysteine and the closing phenylalanine or tryptophan. D genes are given only for firm matches. Clone size is stated in some rows and not others, as once, few, many or a class when expanded.

D gene | J gene | V gene | clone size | CDR3 protein | CDR3 DNA
NA | TRBJ2-5 | TRBV5-1 | NA | CASSLLTASETQYF | TGCGCCAGCAGCTTGCTAACAGCTTCCGAGACCCAGTACTTC
TRBD2 | TRBJ2-1 | TRBV11-2 | NA | CASSQGLAGADEQFF | TGTGCCAGCAGCCAGGGACTAGCGGGAGCCGATGAGCAGTTCTTC
TRBD2 | TRBJ2-1 | TRBV24-1 | few | CATSDPGLAGNYNEQFF | TGTGCCACCAGTGACCCGGGACTAGCGGGGAACTACAATGAGCAGTTCTTC
NA | TRBJ1-5 | TRBV28 | few | CASSLAGITPQHF | TGTGCCAGCAGTTTGGCAGGGATTACGCCCCAGCATTTT
TRBD2 | TRBJ2-1 | TRBV27 | NA | CASRNGGAGEQFF | TGTGCCAGCAGGAACGGGGGGGCGGGGGAGCAGTTCTTC
TRBD1 | TRBJ2-2 | TRBV12-3/TRBV12-4 | NA | CASTQGAGELFF | TGTGCCAGCACCCAGGGGGCCGGGGAGCTGTTTTTT
TRBD1 | TRBJ2-3 | TRBV6-2/TRBV6-3 | NA | CASRPDRGVSDTQYF | TGTGCCAGCCGCCCTGACAGGGGAGTATCAGATACGCAGTATTTT
NA | TRBJ1-2 | TRBV27 | once | CASSLSLGNSNGYTF | TGTGCCAGCAGTTTATCTCTCGGGAACTCCAATGGCTACACCTTC
TRBD1 | TRBJ1-3 | TRBV29-1 | NA | CSVGDRGGGNTIYF | TGCAGCGTGGGTGACAGGGGCGGTGGAAACACCATATATTTT
TRBD2 | TRBJ2-2 | TRBV10-1 | NA | CASSDDRREDTGELFF | TGCGCCAGCAGTGATGATCGGCGGGAGGACACCGGGGAGCTGTTTTTT
NA | TRBJ1-3 | TRBV6-5 | NA | CAAGLSSGNTIYF | TGTGCCGCCGGACTCAGCTCTGGAAACACCATATATTTT
TRBD1 | TRBJ2-5 | TRBV9 | NA | CASSPQDQGTGRQETQYF | TGTGCCAGCAGCCCCCAAGACCAGGGGACAGGGCGCCAAGAGACCCAGTACTTC
TRBD2 | TRBJ2-1 | TRBV7-2 | few | CASSGASGGTRAFF | TGTGCCAGCAGCGGGGCTAGCGGGGGCACGCGGGCGTTCTTC
NA | TRBJ2-2 | TRBV6-2/TRBV6-3 | NA | CASSSGGPLTGELFF | TGTGCCAGCAGCTCCGGAGGGCCTCTAACCGGGGAGCTGTTTTTT
NA | TRBJ2-1 | TRBV5-6 | NA | CASSLAGGARNEQFF | TGTGCCAGCAGCTTGGCAGGCGGGGCAAGGAATGAGCAGTTCTTC
NA | TRBJ1-6 | TRBV6-2/TRBV6-3 | NA | CASSRFGGFNSPLHF | TGTGCCAGCAGCAGGTTCGGAGGGTTTAATTCACCCCTCCACTTT
NA | TRBJ2-7 | TRBV9 | NA | CASSVDSGSSYEQYF | TGTGCCAGCAGCGTAGACAGCGGTAGCTCCTACGAGCAGTACTTC
NA | TRBJ1-1 | TRBV19 | NA | CASSIDPTGSEAFF | TGTGCCAGTAGTATAGATCCCACAGGGAGTGAAGCTTTCTTT
NA | TRBJ1-1 | TRBV5-5 | NA | CASSLYVRREAFF | TGTGCCAGCAGCTTGTACGTACGGAGGGAAGCTTTCTTT
NA | TRBJ1-2 | TRBV6-5 | NA | CATSARDIQSYGYTF | TGTGCCACCTCAGCCCGGGACATCCAGAGCTATGGCTACACCTTC
TRBD1 | TRBJ2-5 | TRBV3-1/TRBV3-2 | NA | CASRRTGVLETQYF | TGTGCCAGCCGCCGGACAGGTGTATTAGAGACCCAGTACTTC
TRBD1 | TRBJ1-2 | TRBV5-1 | few | CASSHGQGYNYGYTF | TGCGCCAGCAGCCACGGACAGGGGTACAACTATGGCTACACCTTC
NA | TRBJ2-7 | TRBV6-5 | NA | CASKARVSDEQYF | TGTGCCAGCAAGGCTAGAGTGTCGGACGAGCAGTACTTC
TRBD1 | TRBJ1-6 | TRBV7-2 | NA | CASSSFAGTGGSPLHF | TGTGCCAGCAGCTCATTTGCCGGGACAGGGGGGTCACCCCTCCACTTT
NA | TRBJ1-1 | TRBV18 | NA | CASSPAAEIAIEAFF | TGTGCCAGCTCACCGGCGGCAGAGATTGCGATTGAAGCTTTCTTT
NA | TRBJ1-2 | TRBV18 | NA | CASSPQGLYGYTF | TGTGCCAGCTCACCGCAGGGGTTGTATGGCTACACCTTC
NA | TRBJ2-7 | TRBV12-3/TRBV12-4 | NA | CASSSGDDNEQYF | TGTGCCAGCAGTTCGGGAGATGACAACGAGCAGTACTTC
TRBD2 | TRBJ2-1 | TRBV18 | once | CASSPPTGGVHEQFF | TGTGCCAGCTCACCCCCAACGGGAGGAGTCCATGAGCAGTTCTTC
TRBD1 | TRBJ1-5 | TRBV19 | NA | CASSTYLVRGPIQPQHF | TGTGCCAGTAGTACCTACCTGGTTAGGGGGCCTATTCAGCCCCAGCATTTT
NA | TRBJ2-1 | TRBV19 | NA | CASRGGELKYNEQFF | TGTGCCAGTCGCGGAGGGGAACTAAAATACAATGAGCAGTTCTTC
TRBD2 | TRBJ2-3 | TRBV19 | NA | CASTDVNGLAGDTQYF | TGTGCCAGTACCGACGTAAATGGACTAGCGGGGGATACGCAGTATTTT
NA | TRBJ1-1 | TRBV6-1 | NA | CASSEDRTLRGAFF | TGTGCCAGCAGTGAAGACAGGACTCTCAGGGGAGCTTTCTTT
TRBD1 | TRBJ1-2 | TRBV5-1 | NA | CASSGGQGDGYTF | TGCGCCAGCAGTGGAGGGCAGGGGGATGGCTACACCTTC
TRBD1 | TRBJ2-5 | TRBV3-1/TRBV3-2 | NA | CASSQDGTVTGPPETQYF | TGTGCCAGCAGCCAAGATGGTACGGTGACAGGGCCGCCCGAGACCCAGTACTTC
NA | TRBJ1-6 | TRBV25-1 | NA | CASSWRRHNSPLHF | TGTGCCAGCAGTTGGAGACGGCATAATTCACCCCTCCACTTT
TRBD2 | TRBJ2-5 | TRBV6-2/TRBV6-3 | NA | CASSRTSGGQETQYF | TGTGCCAGCAGCCGGACTAGCGGGGGGCAAGAGACCCAGTACTTC
TRBD2 | TRBJ2-1 | TRBV12-3/TRBV12-4 | once | CASSTPGGNEQFF | TGTGCCAGCAGCACGCCGGGAGGCAATGAGCAGTTCTTC
TRBD2 | TRBJ2-1 | TRBV5-1 | NA | CASSSQTSGTNEQFF | TGCGCCAGCAGCTCCCAGACTAGCGGGACCAATGAGCAGTTCTTC
NA | TRBJ1-5 | TRBV6-5 | NA | CASSYQGGGNQPQHF | TGTGCCAGCAGTTATCAGGGCGGGGGAAATCAGCCCCAGCATTTT
NA | TRBJ1-4 | TRBV19 | NA | CASSIGGAREKLFF | TGTGCCAGTAGTATAGGTGGGGCCCGAGAAAAACTGTTTTTT
TRBD2 | TRBJ2-5 | TRBV30 | NA | CAWSVQAGGPETQYF | TGTGCCTGGAGTGTACAAGCGGGGGGGCCGGAGACCCAGTACTTC
NA | TRBJ2-7 | TRBV5-4 | NA | CASSSNYEQYF | TGTGCCAGCAGTTCCAACTACGAGCAGTACTTC
TRBD2 | TRBJ2-3 | TRBV9 | NA | CASSEGTSGGLRFTDTQYF | TGTGCCAGCAGCGAGGGGACTAGCGGGGGGCTCCGGTTCACAGATACGCAGTATTTT
NA | TRBJ1-1 | TRBV7-2 | few | CASSLQGLNTEAFF | TGTGCCAGCAGCCTCCAGGGTCTGAACACTGAAGCTTTCTTT
TRBD1 | TRBJ1-2 | TRBV30 | few | CAWSREGSDRGLFGYTF | TGTGCCTGGAGCCGAGAAGGAAGCGACAGGGGGCTATTTGGCTACACCTTC
NA | TRBJ2-7 | TRBV4-3 | NA | CASSQEAFIGVGEQYF | TGCGCCAGCAGCCAAGAAGCCTTCATCGGGGTGGGGGAGCAGTACTTC
TRBD2 | TRBJ2-3 | TRBV4-2 | NA | CASSQEVNWASGDFNTQYF | TGTGCCAGCAGCCAAGAAGTAAATTGGGCTAGCGGGGACTTTAATACGCAGTATTTT
NA | TRBJ2-7 | TRBV5-1 | NA | CASWRYGDSYEQYF | TGCGCCAGCTGGCGCTACGGGGACTCCTACGAGCAGTACTTC
NA | TRBJ2-3 | TRBV7-2 | NA | CASSWDFASTDTQYF | TGTGCCAGCAGCTGGGACTTCGCTAGCACAGATACGCAGTATTTT
TRBD1 | TRBJ2-4 | TRBV19 | NA | CASSPQGDRGGNIQYF | TGTGCCAGTAGTCCTCAAGGGGACAGGGGAGGGAACATTCAGTACTTC
NA | TRBJ2-2 | TRBV7-8 | NA | CASRLQGLGVTGELFF | TGTGCCAGCCGACTGCAGGGTTTAGGGGTCACCGGGGAGCTGTTTTTT
NA | TRBJ2-1 | TRBV5-1 | NA | CASSLRLANNEQFF | TGCGCCAGCAGCTTGAGACTGGCGAACAATGAGCAGTTCTTC
TRBD1 | TRBJ1-3 | TRBV10-3 | once | CAISEQGAGNTIYF | TGTGCCATCAGTGAACAGGGGGCAGGAAACACCATATATTTT
TRBD1 | TRBJ1-2 | TRBV6-5 | few | CASRPDQDRAGYTF | TGTGCCAGCAGGCCTGACCAAGACAGGGCTGGCTACACCTTC
NA | TRBJ2-7 | TRBV24-1 | NA | CATSDWTGVQQYF | TGTGCCACCAGTGATTGGACGGGGGTTCAGCAGTACTTC
NA | TRBJ1-1 | TRBV29-1 | NA | CSVQTGGNTEAFF | TGCAGCGTCCAAACGGGGGGGAACACTGAAGCTTTCTTT
TRBD2 | TRBJ2-1 | TRBV19 | once | CASSMFREASNEQFF | TGTGCCAGTAGTATGTTCCGGGAGGCGAGCAATGAGCAGTTCTTC